This TCR beta chain was found in a study of blood T cells in healthy people across ages. The authors ran a second PCR of 7 to 11 cycles using a sample-barcoded 5' primer and a J-beta primer mix. Each of the cDNA molecules was tagged by a template-switch adaptor with 12 random nucleotides. Samples each returned at least 3 million CDR3-containing paired-end reads. TCRdb redid the calling of the 5' RACE reads with MiXCR, one entry per CDR3 protein. The sample gives around 500,000 distinct CDR3 sequences, around half of which show up once; around 25% is in the top ten. Per germline, CDR1 DFQATT and CDR2 SNEGSKA (reference sequence). V was pared by 6 bases and J by 2 bases, with 14 bases between. The CDR3 covers 14 residues. Samples each yielded at least 5.5 micrograms of total RNA.

The sequenced material came from blood. The rearrangement joins TRBV20-1 to TRBJ2-1; the D is unclear. This TCR derives from a man of 80 years or more in good health. This CDR3 reads CSARTQEPYNEQFF. CDR3 coding DNA: TGCAGTGCGCGGACCCAAGAACCCTACAATGAGCAGTTCTTC.